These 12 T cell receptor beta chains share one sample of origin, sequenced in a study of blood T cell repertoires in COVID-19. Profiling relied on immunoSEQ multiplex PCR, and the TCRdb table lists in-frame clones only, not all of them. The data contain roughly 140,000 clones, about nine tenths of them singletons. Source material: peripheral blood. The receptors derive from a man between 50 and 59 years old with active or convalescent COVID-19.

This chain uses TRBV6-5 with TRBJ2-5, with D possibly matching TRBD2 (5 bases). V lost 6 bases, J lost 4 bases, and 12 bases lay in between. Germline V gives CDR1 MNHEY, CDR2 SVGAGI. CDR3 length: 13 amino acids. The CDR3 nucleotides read TGTGCCAGCAGGAGGGCTTCGGCAGAGACCCAGTACTTC. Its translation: CASRRASAETQYF.

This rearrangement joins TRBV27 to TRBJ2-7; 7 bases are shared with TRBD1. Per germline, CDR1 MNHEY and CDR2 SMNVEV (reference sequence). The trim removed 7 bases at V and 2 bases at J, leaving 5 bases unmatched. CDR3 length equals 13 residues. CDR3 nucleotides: TGTGCCAGCAAAACAGGGGCAGCCTACGAGCAGTACTTC. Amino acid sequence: CASKTGAAYEQYF.

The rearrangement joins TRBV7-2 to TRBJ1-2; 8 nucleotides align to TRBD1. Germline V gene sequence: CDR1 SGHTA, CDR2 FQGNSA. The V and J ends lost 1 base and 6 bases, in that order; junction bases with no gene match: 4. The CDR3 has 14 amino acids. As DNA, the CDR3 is TGTGCCAGCAGCTTAGAGTACAGGGGGAATGGCTACACCTTC. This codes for CASSLEYRGNGYTF.

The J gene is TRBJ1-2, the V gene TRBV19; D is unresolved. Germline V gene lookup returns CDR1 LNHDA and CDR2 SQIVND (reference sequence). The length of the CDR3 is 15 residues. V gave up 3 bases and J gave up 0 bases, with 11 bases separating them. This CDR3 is CASSIPYGANYGYTF. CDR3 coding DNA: TGTGCCAGTAGTATCCCATACGGAGCTAACTATGGCTACACCTTC.

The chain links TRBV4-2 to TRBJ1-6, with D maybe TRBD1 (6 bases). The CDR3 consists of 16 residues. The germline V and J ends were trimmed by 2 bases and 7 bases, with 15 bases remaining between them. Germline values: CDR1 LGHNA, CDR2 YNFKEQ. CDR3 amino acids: CASSQPTGRMNSPLHF. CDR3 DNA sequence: TGTGCCAGCAGCCAACCGACAGGCAGGATGAATTCACCCCTCCACTTT.

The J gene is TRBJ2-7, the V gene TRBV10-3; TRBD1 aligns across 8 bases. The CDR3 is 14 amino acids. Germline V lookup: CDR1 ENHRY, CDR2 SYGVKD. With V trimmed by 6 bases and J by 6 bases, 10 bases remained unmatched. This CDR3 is CAIRGTGGVGEQYF. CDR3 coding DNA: TGTGCCATCAGGGGGACAGGAGGGGTGGGCGAGCAGTACTTC.

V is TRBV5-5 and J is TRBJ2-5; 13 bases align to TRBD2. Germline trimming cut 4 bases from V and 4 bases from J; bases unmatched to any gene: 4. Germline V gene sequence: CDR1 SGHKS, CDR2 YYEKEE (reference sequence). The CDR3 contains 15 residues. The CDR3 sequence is CASSALAGGRETQYF. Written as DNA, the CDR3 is TGTGCCAGCAGCGCACTAGCGGGAGGGCGAGAGACCCAGTACTTC.

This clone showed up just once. CDR3 in amino acids: CASSIQGSFYSNQPQHF. The DNA for the CDR3 is TGTGCCAGTAGTATACAGGGCTCATTCTATAGCAATCAGCCCCAGCATTTT. The chain is built from TRBV19 and TRBJ1-5, with a weak D call TRBD1 (5 bases). Germline lookup yields CDR1 LNHDA and CDR2 SQIVND (reference sequence). Between the trimmed V and J ends, which lost 2 bases and 0 bases, there was a span of 14 bases. The CDR3 has 17 amino acids.

Written as DNA, the CDR3 is TGTGCCAGCAGCATCTCACGAGGAGGCCACGACTACTCTGGAAACACCATATATTTT. It translates to CASSISRGGHDYSGNTIYF. This chain uses TRBV5-5 with TRBJ1-3; no clear D gene. CDR3 length: 19 residues. V was cut by 4 bases and J by 0 bases, with 23 bases left in between. In germline, CDR1 is SGHKS, CDR2 YYEKEE (reference sequence).

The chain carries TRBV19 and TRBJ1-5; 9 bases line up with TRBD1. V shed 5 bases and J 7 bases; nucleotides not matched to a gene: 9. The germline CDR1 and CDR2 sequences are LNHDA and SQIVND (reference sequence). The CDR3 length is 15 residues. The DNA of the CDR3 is TGTGCCAGTAGTCCGCGAGACAGGGGGAAACAGCCCCAGCATTTT. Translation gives CASSPRDRGKQPQHF.

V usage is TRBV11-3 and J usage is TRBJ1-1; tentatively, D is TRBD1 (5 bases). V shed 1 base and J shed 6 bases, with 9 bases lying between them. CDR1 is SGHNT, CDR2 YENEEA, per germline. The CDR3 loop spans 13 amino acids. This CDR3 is CASSLGGLAEAFF. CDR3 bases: TGTGCCAGCAGCTTAGGGGGCTTAGCTGAAGCTTTCTTT.

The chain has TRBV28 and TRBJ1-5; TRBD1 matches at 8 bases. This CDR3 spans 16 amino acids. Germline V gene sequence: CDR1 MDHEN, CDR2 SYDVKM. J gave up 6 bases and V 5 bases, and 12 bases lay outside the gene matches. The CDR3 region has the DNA TGTGCCAGCAGTCAGAGACAGGGGCGCGTTGGTCAGCCCCAGCATTTT. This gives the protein CASSQRQGRVGQPQHF.